This T cell receptor beta chain was captured by sequencing in a study of cytomegalovirus exposure and HLA in healthy donors. Profiled with immunoSEQ multiplex PCR; TCRdb holds only in-frame clones, not every one. The sample lists 65,000 or so clones, 90% to 95% occurring once. The CDR3 loop spans 15 amino acids. Germline V lookup: CDR1 LNHDA, CDR2 SQIVND (reference sequence). Trimming cost V 4 bases and J 4 bases, with 16 bases left between them. Sequences were obtained from PBMCs. This chain links TRBV19 with TRBJ1-2; D gene uncertain. The receptor was derived from a man younger than 35 in good health and CMV-seropositive. Written as DNA, the CDR3 is TGTGCCAGTAGTAATCCCCGGACGGGAATCTATGGCTACACCTTC. Protein: CASSNPRTGIYGYTF.